The clone carrying this T cell receptor beta chain showed up just once. The sample is drawn from a study of blood T cell repertoires in COVID-19. Whole-study context: Italy, Spain and the United States were the sources of the convalescent and acute COVID-19 samples. T cells, B-cell-depleted T cells, or PBMCs provided the cDNA or gDNA that served as material.

The CDR3 is 13 amino acids. The V and J ends lost 6 bases and 3 bases respectively, with 10 bases between them. CDR1 KGHDR and CDR2 SFDVKD come from the germline V gene. Authors' processing steps: For nucleated cells, counts were estimated from reference gene primer amplification. Generated by immunoSEQ multiplex PCR, the TCRdb table keeps only in-frame clones and is missing some. That table supplies the V and J calls and clone size; D and trimming were determined from the DNA. Altogether 95,000 to 150,000 clones are present, 78% being singletons, with the ten largest covering approximately 2.4%. The clonotype originates from a man between 65 and 79 years old with acute or convalescent COVID-19. This chain connects TRBV24-1 to TRBJ1-2; TRBD1 is a possible D gene (5 bases). The sample comprised peripheral blood. The CDR3 loop is CATSWGDYYGYTF. CDR3 sequence (DNA): TGTGCCACCAGTTGGGGGGATTACTATGGCTACACCTTC.